The TCR beta chain described here comes from a study of T cell responses to AZD1222 COVID-19 vaccine. As for this clone: No antigen is known for it.

The CDR3 runs 15 residues. The V end lost 2 bases, the J end lost 5 bases, and 18 bases lay between the germline ends. Germline CDR1 is SQVTM and CDR2 is ANQGSEA. General study points: Repertoire sampling happened only post peak T cell response. Spike-spanning, vaccine-associated CD4 TCRs were dominant at 160-218 and 743-854.

Timing groups of about 4 and about 12 weeks for second doses were pooled. Data came from immunoSEQ multiplex PCR; TCRdb stores just in-frame clones and leaves some out. Of 100,000 to 120,000 clones listed, approximately 94% are singletons. Sequencing used peripheral blood, obtained 28 days after the second AZD1222 dose. The J gene is TRBJ1-2, the V gene TRBV29-1; D remains unclear. This receptor was taken from an adult who received the AZD1222 COVID-19 vaccine. The CDR3 spells CSVEFAGQDGYGYTF. The CDR3 DNA follows: TGCAGCGTTGAATTCGCAGGCCAAGATGGGTATGGCTACACCTTC.